A single sample is the source of the 10 T cell receptor beta chains below, sequenced in a study of cytomegalovirus exposure and HLA in healthy donors (dated by TCRdb to 2016 to 2017). Libraries were prepared through the immunoSEQ multiplex PCR assay. For the multiplex PCR, a mixture combining 60 forward primers for TCR Vbeta segments and 13 reverse primers for TCR Jbeta segments was used. TCRdb took over this immuneACCESS table, retaining in-frame rearrangements with V and J assigned. Such tables are incomplete; in checked studies, under half of the missing clones stem from an unresolved V gene, and the remainder is unexplained. The sample table records about 180,000 clones; around 80% of these occur just once. In total, the top ten clones hold about 2.5% of the sample. Source material: PBMCs. Source of these receptors: a woman in her thirties in good health and CMV-seropositive.

The chain is built from TRBV28 and TRBJ2-1; D possibly corresponds to TRBD1 (6 bases). V lost 2 bases and J lost 6, with 14 bases in between. The CDR3 has 15 residues. Germline V gene sequence: CDR1 MDHEN, CDR2 SYDVKM. The CDR3 coding sequence is TGTGCCAGCAGTTTACTTGGGACATGGGGCAATGAGCAGTTCTTC. It translates to CASSLLGTWGNEQFF.

The chain uses TRBV5-1 and TRBJ1-1; unclear D gene. Germline V gives CDR1 SGHRS, CDR2 YFSETQ. The CDR3 sequence is 10 residues long. Trimming removed 7 bases from V and 6 bases from J, with 7 bases in between. CDR3 nucleotide sequence: TGCGCCAGCGGAGGGTCTGAAGCTTTCTTT. This translates into CASGGSEAFF.

The table lists this clone with a count of one. The chain joins TRBV19 to TRBJ2-1; no definite D call. V lost 3 bases, J lost 6 bases, and 3 bases lay in between. The germline V gene has CDR1 LNHDA and CDR2 SQIVND (reference sequence). There are 11 residues in the CDR3. Written as DNA, the CDR3 is TGTGCCAGTAGTATCAGCAATGAGCAGTTCTTC. Amino acid sequence: CASSISNEQFF. Using reference TRBV19 and TRBJ2-1 for the parts outside the CDR3, the full variable domain is DGGITQSPKYLFRKEGQNVTLSCEQNLNHDAMYWYRQDPGQGLRLIYYSQIVNDFQKGDIAEGYSVSREKKESFPLTVTSAQKNPTAFYLCASSISNEQFFGPGTRLTVL.

The V call is TRBV5-1, the J call TRBJ2-7; D is possibly TRBD1 (6 bases). The CDR3 has 16 amino acids. V was cut by 0 bases and J by 1 base, with 14 bases left in between. CDR1 is SGHRS, CDR2 YFSETQ, per germline. CDR3 nucleotide sequence: TGCGCCAGCAGCTTGGTTTCGACAGGACCTTCCTACGAGCAGTACTTC. It specifies CASSLVSTGPSYEQYF. The full variable domain, in which reference TRBV5-1 and TRBJ2-7 provide the parts outside the CDR3, is KAGVTQTPRYLIKTRGQQVTLSCSPISGHRSVSWYQQTPGQGLQFLFEYFSETQRNKGNFPGRFSGRQFSNSRSEMNVSTLELGDSALYLCASSLVSTGPSYEQYFGPGTRLTVT.

The CDR3 DNA is TGTGCCAGCAGCTACCGGGACTCGACCTACAATGAGCAGTTCTTC. Its translation: CASSYRDSTYNEQFF. V is TRBV7-2 and J is TRBJ2-1, with D tentatively TRBD2 (6 bases). The V gene's germline CDR1 is SGHTA and CDR2 FQGNSA. This CDR3 has 15 amino acids. Trimming cost V 4 bases and J 2 bases, with 12 bases left between them. Supplemented by reference TRBV7-2 and TRBJ2-1, the full variable domain reads GAGVSQSPSNKVTEKGKDVELRCDPISGHTALYWYRQSLGQGLEFLIYFQGNSAPDKSGLPSDRFSAERTGGSVSTLTIQRTQQEDSAVYLCASSYRDSTYNEQFFGPGTRLTVL.

V and J are TRBV5-1 and TRBJ1-4; 7 bases line up with TRBD1. Germline V CDR1 and CDR2: SGHRS, YFSETQ. The V gene end was trimmed by 4 bases and the J gene end by 5 bases; junction bases not matched to a gene: 2. The CDR3 runs to 13 residues. CDR3 sequence reads: CASSPDRNEKLFF. The CDR3 DNA reads as TGCGCCAGCAGCCCGGACAGGAATGAAAAACTGTTTTTT.

This clone has only a few counts. V gene TRBV6-5 combines with J gene TRBJ2-2; 9 nucleotides align to TRBD2. The ends lost 1 base at V and 4 bases at J; junction bases unmatched: 4. The V gene's germline CDR1 is MNHEY and CDR2 SVGAGI. CDR3 length: 16 amino acids. This chain's CDR3 is CASSYYKRGVTGELFF. CDR3 coding DNA: TGTGCCAGCAGTTACTACAAGCGGGGGGTCACCGGGGAGCTGTTTTTT.

The V and J genes are TRBV4-1 and TRBJ1-2, with a tentative D call TRBD1 (5 bases). The germline V gene encodes CDR1 MGHRA and CDR2 YSYEKL. CDR3 length: 16 residues. The germline V and J ends were trimmed by 1 base and 10 bases, with 22 bases remaining between them. CDR3 DNA sequence: TGCGCCAGCAGCCAAGTTCCTGCAGGGAACTCAGCTGTCTACACCTTC. It translates to CASSQVPAGNSAVYTF.

J is TRBJ1-2 and V is TRBV7-9; TRBD1 matches at 8 bases. CDR3 size: 16 residues. The V gene's germline CDR1 is SEHNR and CDR2 FQNEAQ (reference sequence). The V segment lost 1 base and the J segment 8 bases; nucleotides outside the gene matches: 12. This CDR3 is CASSLGGRGHLGGYTF. The CDR3 DNA reads TGTGCCAGCAGCTTAGGCGGCAGGGGGCACCTTGGGGGCTACACCTTC.

The chain combines TRBV20-1 with TRBJ2-5, with D possibly being TRBD1 (5 bases). Trimming cost V 3 bases and J 3 bases, with 5 bases left between them. Germline V gene lookup returns CDR1 DFQATT and CDR2 SNEGSKA (reference sequence). This CDR3 contains 11 residues. The CDR3 sequence: CSASREETQYF. CDR3 in DNA: TGCAGTGCTAGCAGGGAAGAGACCCAGTACTTC.